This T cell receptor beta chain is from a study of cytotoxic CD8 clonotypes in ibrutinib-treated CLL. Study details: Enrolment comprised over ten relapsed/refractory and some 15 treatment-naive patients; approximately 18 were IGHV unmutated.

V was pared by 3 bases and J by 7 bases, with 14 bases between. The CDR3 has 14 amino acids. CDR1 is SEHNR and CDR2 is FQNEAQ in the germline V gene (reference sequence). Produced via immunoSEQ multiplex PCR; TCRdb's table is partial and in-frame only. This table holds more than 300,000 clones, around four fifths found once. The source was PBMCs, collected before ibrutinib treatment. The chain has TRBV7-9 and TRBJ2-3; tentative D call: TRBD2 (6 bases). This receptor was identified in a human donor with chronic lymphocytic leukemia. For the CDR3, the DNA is TGTGCCAGCAGCTTTGTTCTTGGGAGGAATACGCAGTATTTT. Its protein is CASSFVLGRNTQYF.